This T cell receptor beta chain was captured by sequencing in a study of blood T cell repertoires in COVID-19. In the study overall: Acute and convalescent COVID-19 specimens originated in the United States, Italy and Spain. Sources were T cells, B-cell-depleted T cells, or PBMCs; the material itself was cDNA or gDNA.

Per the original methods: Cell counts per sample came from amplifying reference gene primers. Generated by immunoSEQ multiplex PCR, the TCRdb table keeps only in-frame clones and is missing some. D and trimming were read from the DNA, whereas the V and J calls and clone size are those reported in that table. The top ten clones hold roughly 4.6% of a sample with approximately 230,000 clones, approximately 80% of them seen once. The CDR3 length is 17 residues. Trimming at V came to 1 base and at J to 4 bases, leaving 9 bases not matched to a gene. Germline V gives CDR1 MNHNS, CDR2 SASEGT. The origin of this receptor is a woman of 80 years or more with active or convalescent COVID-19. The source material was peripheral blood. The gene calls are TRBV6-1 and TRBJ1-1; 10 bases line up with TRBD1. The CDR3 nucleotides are TGTGCCAGCAGTGAAGGGACAGGGGGTAGAAAGGGCACTGAAGCTTTCTTT. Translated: CASSEGTGGRKGTEAFF.